This T cell receptor beta chain comes out of a study of CD8 T cells in Susac syndrome. Germline V gene lookup returns CDR1 MNHNY and CDR2 SVGAGI (reference sequence). Trimming removed 11 bases from V and 2 bases from J, with 12 bases in between. CDR3 length: 12 residues. Random hexamers were used to reverse transcribe the RNA input (roughly 0.5 to 1 ug). A single record per CDR3 protein comes from TCRdb applying MiXCR to the immunoSEQ multiplex PCR reads. The table records roughly 200,000 distinct CDR3 sequences, 85% to 95% of them present only once. This receptor was taken from a human donor with multiple sclerosis. The material sequenced was CD4+ T cells from PBMCs. V is TRBV6-6 and J is TRBJ2-5; unclear D gene. CDR3 bases: TGTGCCCCGATTAAAGGACAAGAGACCCAGTACTTC. It codes for CAPIKGQETQYF.